These T cell receptor beta chains were read from a single sample in a study of cytomegalovirus exposure and HLA in healthy donors. Assay: immunoSEQ multiplex PCR; the TCRdb copy retains only in-frame clones and omits some. Of over 90,000 clones detected, approximately 73% appear once; the ten largest clones hold 3.5% to 4.5%. Material: PBMCs. All receptors come from a middle-aged man in good health and CMV-seronegative. Both conserved end residues are part of each CDR3. A D gene is named only where the DNA matches it firmly. For some rows the clone size is stated as once, few or many, or as a class when expanded; others skip it.

d_call: .; j_call: TRBJ2-3; clone_size: .; v_call: TRBV10-3; cdr3_nt: TGTGCCATCAGCCCCGGGACAACAACCAGCACAGATACGCAGTATTTT; cdr3_aa: CAISPGTTTSTDTQYF
d_call: .; j_call: TRBJ1-1; clone_size: .; v_call: TRBV30; cdr3_nt: TGTGCCTGGAGTGTACAGGTTGAAGCTTTCTTT; cdr3_aa: CAWSVQVEAFF
d_call: .; j_call: TRBJ1-1; clone_size: .; v_call: TRBV28; cdr3_nt: TGTGCCAGCAAATTGGTAGTAGGGGCAAGTGAAGCTTTCTTT; cdr3_aa: CASKLVVGASEAFF
d_call: .; j_call: TRBJ1-6; clone_size: .; v_call: TRBV6-5; cdr3_nt: TGTGCCAGCAGCTACGGGGGGGTTGATGGTTCACCCCTCCACTTT; cdr3_aa: CASSYGGVDGSPLHF
d_call: TRBD1; j_call: TRBJ1-2; clone_size: once; v_call: TRBV9; cdr3_nt: TGTGCCTTAACCCCGGGACAGGGGCCAACTTTCTATGGCTACACCTTC; cdr3_aa: CALTPGQGPTFYGYTF
d_call: .; j_call: TRBJ2-7; clone_size: .; v_call: TRBV6-5; cdr3_nt: TGTGCCAGCAGTTGGGGCCCGATTCACGAGCAGTACTTC; cdr3_aa: CASSWGPIHEQYF
d_call: TRBD1; j_call: TRBJ2-7; clone_size: .; v_call: TRBV18; cdr3_nt: TGTGCCAGCTCACGAGGGACAGGCTACGAGCAGTACTTC; cdr3_aa: CASSRGTGYEQYF
d_call: .; j_call: TRBJ2-7; clone_size: .; v_call: TRBV7-8; cdr3_nt: TGTGCCAGCAGCGTTAACAGGGTTAGGTTCGACGAGCAGTACTTC; cdr3_aa: CASSVNRVRFDEQYF
d_call: .; j_call: TRBJ2-4; clone_size: few; v_call: TRBV7-2; cdr3_nt: TGTGCCAGCAGCTTAGTTAGGGAGGCGAACATTCAGTACTTC; cdr3_aa: CASSLVREANIQYF
d_call: .; j_call: TRBJ2-7; clone_size: .; v_call: TRBV7-2; cdr3_nt: TGTGCCAGCAGCCCCCGGGGGAGCGAGCAGTACTTC; cdr3_aa: CASSPRGSEQYF
d_call: TRBD2; j_call: TRBJ2-5; clone_size: .; v_call: TRBV29-1; cdr3_nt: TGCAGCGTTAAGGGGGGTAGCGGGGGGCATCAAGAGACCCAGTACTTC; cdr3_aa: CSVKGGSGGHQETQYF
d_call: .; j_call: TRBJ1-2; clone_size: .; v_call: TRBV30; cdr3_nt: TGTGCCTGGAGATCTCTCCTAGGCAGAGGCTACACCTTC; cdr3_aa: CAWRSLLGRGYTF
d_call: .; j_call: TRBJ2-2; clone_size: once; v_call: TRBV12-5; cdr3_nt: TGTGCTAGTGGTTTGGTACTTGGGGGGACCGGGGAGCTGTTTTTT; cdr3_aa: CASGLVLGGTGELFF
d_call: .; j_call: TRBJ2-7; clone_size: .; v_call: TRBV7-9; cdr3_nt: TGTGCCAGCAGCGCCCGACACCTAACTCAGTACTTC; cdr3_aa: CASSARHLTQYF
d_call: .; j_call: TRBJ1-6; clone_size: .; v_call: TRBV7-6; cdr3_nt: TGTGCCAGCAGCTTAGCCAGGGCTGATAATTCACCCCTCCACTTT; cdr3_aa: CASSLARADNSPLHF
d_call: TRBD1; j_call: TRBJ1-1; clone_size: .; v_call: TRBV6-1; cdr3_nt: TGTGCCAGCAGTGAGGGGGGACAGCCTCCTGAAGCTTTCTTT; cdr3_aa: CASSEGGQPPEAFF
d_call: .; j_call: TRBJ1-2; clone_size: .; v_call: TRBV4-1; cdr3_nt: TGCGCCAGCAGCCAAGTGGCCAGGAACGACTATGGCTACACCTTC; cdr3_aa: CASSQVARNDYGYTF
d_call: .; j_call: TRBJ2-7; clone_size: .; v_call: TRBV5-1; cdr3_nt: TGCGCCAGCAGCTTGGCGCCAGGGGTAGCCTACGAGCAGTACTTC; cdr3_aa: CASSLAPGVAYEQYF